These 29 T cell receptor beta chains originate from one sample sequenced in a study of identical twins. Via MiXCR, TCRdb re-called the 5' RACE reads, giving one row per CDR3 protein. The sample contains over 200,000 distinct CDR3 sequences, 6.5% of which appear only once. These records were also assigned to another study, of T cells expressing NK-cell markers.

The sequenced sample was CD8+ T cells sorted from blood. The receptors here all came from a woman in her late teens or twenties in good health.

The chain combines TRBV11-1 with TRBJ1-2, with 10 bases lining up with TRBD1. Germline V gene data show CDR1 as SGHAT and CDR2 as FQDESV (reference sequence). The CDR3 is 18 amino acids. The V gene end was trimmed by 5 bases and the J gene end by 0 bases; junction bases not matched to a gene: 12. The CDR3 bases are TGTGCCAGCAGCCCACCCGGGACAGGGGCCAAAGCTAACTATGGCTACACCTTC. Encoded protein: CASSPPGTGAKANYGYTF.

This clonotype has just a few counts. V is TRBV7-9 and J is TRBJ1-1; D might be TRBD1 (6 bases). Germline-derived CDR1 and CDR2 are SEHNR and FQNEAQ (reference sequence). The CDR3 runs 14 residues. The V end lost 5 bases, the J end lost 6 bases, and 16 bases lay between the germline ends. CDR3 nucleotides: TGTGCCAGCAGCCCAGGGGCAATTAACTCTGAAGCTTTCTTT. Translation gives CASSPGAINSEAFF.

This clonotype came up a few times. This sequence joins TRBV27 and TRBJ2-3, with D perhaps given as TRBD1 or TRBD2 (5 bases each). The CDR3 spans 14 residues. Looked up from germline, CDR1 is MNHEY and CDR2 is SMNVEV (reference sequence). The V end lost 6 bases, the J end lost 0 bases, and 10 bases lay between the germline ends. The CDR3 reads CASRSGRSTDTQYF. The CDR3 region has the DNA TGTGCCAGCAGATCGGGACGGAGCACAGATACGCAGTATTTT.

This rearrangement joins TRBV10-3 to TRBJ2-7; 7 bases match TRBD1. Germline V lookup: CDR1 ENHRY, CDR2 SYGVKD. This CDR3 is 12 amino acids long. Trimming at V came to 9 bases and at J to 6 bases, leaving 8 bases not matched to a gene. The DNA for the CDR3 is TGTGCCATGAGCCCCTGGACAGGCGAGCAGTACTTC. Its protein product is CAMSPWTGEQYF.

This clonotype has at least ten counts. V is TRBV5-1 and J is TRBJ2-3; D is possibly TRBD1 (5 bases). Per germline, CDR1 SGHRS and CDR2 YFSETQ. This CDR3 comprises 15 residues. The V end lost 0 bases, the J end lost 0 bases, and 8 bases lay between the germline ends. For the CDR3, the DNA is TGCGCCAGCAGCTTGGGGGGCACAAGCACAGATACGCAGTATTTT. Its translation: CASSLGGTSTDTQYF.

As for this clonotype: Just one base apart from a much larger clone, this may be a read error. The V call is TRBV6-2 or TRBV6-3, the J call TRBJ2-1; 7 positions agree with TRBD2. CDR1 MNHEY and CDR2 SVGEGT come from the germline V gene. CDR3 length: 16 residues. The DNA for the CDR3 is TGTGCCAGCAGTTACCCAATCCAGCGGGGCGACAATCAGCAGTTCTTC. It yields the protein CASSYPIQRGDNQQFF.

This clonotype was counted at least ten times. This chain links TRBV12-3 or TRBV12-4 with TRBJ2-3; possible D gene TRBD1, 6 bases. V was clipped by 5 bases and J by 5 bases, with 14 bases between them. The CDR3 runs to 14 residues. The CDR3 loop reads CASSPTGPLDTQYF. DNA for the CDR3: TGTGCCAGCAGTCCAACAGGGCCTCTAGATACGCAGTATTTT.

This clonotype showed up just a few times. The rearrangement joins TRBV27 to TRBJ2-7; 7 bases are shared with TRBD2. This CDR3 spans 15 amino acids. Germline-derived CDR1 and CDR2 are MNHEY and SMNVEV (reference sequence). The CDR3 DNA is TGTGCTCCTCACGGGAGGAAGCTACGCTCCTACGAGCAGTACTTC. Encoded protein: CAPHGRKLRSYEQYF.

This clonotype was seen more than once but under ten times. The CDR3 bases are TGCAGCGTTGTGGGGACTAGTCACAATGAGCAGTTCTTC. It codes for CSVVGTSHNEQFF. The V and J genes are TRBV29-1 and TRBJ2-1; 8 bases are a match to TRBD2. V was pared by 4 bases and J by 5 bases, with 4 bases of the junction left unmatched. This CDR3 region has 13 residues. Germline V gives CDR1 SQVTM, CDR2 ANQGSEA.

This clonotype was detected ten times or more. The chain combines TRBV12-5 with TRBJ1-6; D remains unclear. V gave up 8 bases and J gave up 8 bases, with 4 bases separating them. This CDR3 is 10 amino acids long. CDR1 is LGHNT and CDR2 is FRNRAP in the germline V gene. This CDR3 reads CASHHSPLHF. The DNA of the CDR3 is TGTGCTAGTCATCATTCACCCCTCCACTTT.

There are a few counts of this clonotype. The V and J genes are TRBV27 and TRBJ2-5; 9 bases are shared with TRBD1. Germline V lookup: CDR1 MNHEY, CDR2 SMNVEV (reference sequence). The junction had 9 bases not matched to a gene; V was cut back by 5 bases and J by 5 bases. CDR3 length equals 15 residues. CDR3 coding DNA: TGTGCCAGCAGTGGAACAGGGGGCCTAGGGGAGACCCAGTACTTC. Its translation: CASSGTGGLGETQYF.

The chain has TRBV24-1 and TRBJ2-7; possible D gene TRBD2, 5 bases. Germline CDR1 is KGHDR and CDR2 is SFDVKD. This CDR3 is built from 12 residues. V lost 8 bases to trimming and J lost 2 bases, with 9 bases between them. In DNA, the CDR3 is TGTGCCACCACCCAGGAGGCCTACGAGCAGTACTTC. Translating gives CATTQEAYEQYF.

This clonotype was picked up a small number of times. The rearrangement joins TRBV5-6 to TRBJ2-1, with 7 bases identical to TRBD2. V lost 2 bases, J lost 1 base, and 3 bases stayed unmatched. CDR1 and CDR2 (germline): SGHDT, YYEEEE. The length of the CDR3 is 15 residues. CDR3 region: CASSLSGMSYNEQFF. The CDR3 DNA is TGTGCCAGCAGCTTAAGCGGGATGTCCTACAATGAGCAGTTCTTC. Variable domain in full (rest from reference TRBV5-6 and TRBJ2-1): DAGVTQSPTHLIKTRGQQVTLRCSPKSGHDTVSWYQQALGQGPQFIFQYYEEEERQRGNFPDRFSGHQFPNYSSELNVNALLLGDSALYLCASSLSGMSYNEQFFGPGTRLTVL.

The rearrangement uses TRBV11-2 and TRBJ1-1, with D possibly TRBD1 on 6 matching bases. Trimming took 5 bases from V and 0 from J, leaving 13 bases between them. CDR1 SGHAT and CDR2 FQNNGV come from the germline V gene. The CDR3 has 15 residues. This chain's CDR3 is CASSPSGTMNTEAFF. DNA of the CDR3: TGTGCCAGCAGCCCATCCGGGACAATGAACACTGAAGCTTTCTTT.

The V gene is TRBV20-1, the J gene TRBJ1-2; unclear D gene. The CDR3 has 11 amino acids. In germline, CDR1 is DFQATT, CDR2 SNEGSKA (reference sequence). With 7 bases removed from V and 5 bases from J, the gap between germline ends came to 11 bases. CDR3 amino acids: CSVKTEYGYTF. CDR3 DNA sequence: TGCAGTGTCAAGACGGAATATGGCTACACCTTC.

This clonotype was detected many times. The V call is TRBV7-9, the J call TRBJ2-1, with D unresolved. CDR1 and CDR2 from the germline V gene are SEHNR and FQNEAQ (reference sequence). The V end lost 3 bases, the J end lost 7 bases, and 4 bases lay between the germline ends. The CDR3 is made up of 11 amino acids. CDR3 nucleotide sequence: TGTGCCAGCAGCTTTAGGAATGAGCAGTTCTTC. Translating it yields CASSFRNEQFF.

Ten or more counts support this clonotype. This rearrangement joins TRBV4-1 to TRBJ2-1; 9 nucleotides match TRBD2. The CDR3 has 16 residues. V gave up 4 bases and J gave up 5 bases; unmatched junction bases: 9. Germline V CDR1 and CDR2: MGHRA, YSYEKL. DNA for the CDR3: TGCGCCAGCAGCCTTTCGGGTCTAGCGGGGAACAATGAGCAGTTCTTC. This codes for CASSLSGLAGNNEQFF.

This clonotype was seen only a few times. The genes are TRBV24-1 and TRBJ2-1; 8 positions agree with TRBD1. The CDR3 consists of 14 residues. V was pared by 9 bases and J by 8 bases, with 11 bases of the junction left unmatched. Germline-derived CDR1 and CDR2 are KGHDR and SFDVKD. The CDR3 loop is CATQTGTGGHEQFF. As DNA, the CDR3 is TGTGCCACCCAAACCGGGACAGGTGGACATGAGCAGTTCTTC.

The chain uses TRBV19 and TRBJ1-1, with D unclear. Per the germline V gene, CDR1 is LNHDA and CDR2 is SQIVND (reference sequence). The CDR3 totals 15 residues. With 7 bases removed from V and 1 base from J, the gap between germline ends came to 16 bases. CDR3 sequence (DNA): TGTGCCAGTAAAATCGGGGAGGGATCGAACACTGAAGCTTTCTTT. Translating it yields CASKIGEGSNTEAFF.

This clonotype was seen at least ten times. V gene TRBV5-1 combines with J gene TRBJ2-6; perhaps TRBD1 as D (5 bases). The CDR3 is made up of 16 amino acids. Trimming cost V 2 bases and J 2 bases, with 11 bases left between them. In germline, CDR1 is SGHRS, CDR2 YFSETQ. The CDR3 nucleotides are TGCGCCAGCAGCTTAAAAGGGGTGGCTGGGGCCAACGTCCTGACTTTC. Protein sequence: CASSLKGVAGANVLTF.

The rearrangement links TRBV6-1 to TRBJ2-7; no definite D call. This CDR3 region has 14 residues. CDR1 and CDR2 (germline): MNHNS, SASEGT. V lost 9 bases, J lost 1 base, and 16 bases lay in between. CDR3 nucleotides: TGTGCCAGTCATGAGGAGAGAGGTTCCTACGAGCAGTACTTC. Translating it yields CASHEERGSYEQYF.

This clonotype has a handful of counts. The rearrangement joins TRBV19 to TRBJ1-1, with 7 nucleotides matching TRBD1. The germline CDR1 and CDR2 sequences are LNHDA and SQIVND (reference sequence). Losses at the gene ends were 1 base for V and 4 bases for J; bases not matched to a gene: 0. The CDR3 loop spans 13 amino acids. Written as DNA, the CDR3 is TGTGCCAGTAGTATAGGACAGGGCACTGAAGCTTTCTTT. This translates into CASSIGQGTEAFF.

This CDR3 is CASSGDRFEQYF. For the CDR3, the DNA is TGTGCCAGCAGCGGGGACAGATTTGAGCAGTACTTC. The rearrangement uses TRBV9 and TRBJ2-7; 7 bases align to TRBD1. CDR1 and CDR2 from the germline V gene are SGDLS and YYNGEE. The CDR3 sequence is 12 residues long. V was pared by 3 bases and J by 7 bases, with 4 bases of the junction left unmatched. Looking up the rest from reference TRBV9 and TRBJ2-7 gives the full variable domain: DSGVTQTPKHLITATGQRVTLRCSPRSGDLSVYWYQQSLDQGLQFLIQYYNGEERAKGNILERFSAQQFPDLHSELNLSSLELGDSALYFCASSGDRFEQYFGPGTRLTVT.

Remarks on this clonotype: Sequence at one end of the junction differs from germline and may be a read error. The rearrangement uses TRBV20-1 and TRBJ2-7; tentative D call: TRBD2 (6 bases). The length of the CDR3 is 16 residues. Germline values: CDR1 DFQATT, CDR2 SNEGSKA (reference sequence). The CDR3 loop is CCARSVGSPGEYEQYF. Written as DNA, the CDR3 is TGCTGTGCTAGAAGCGTTGGTAGCCCGGGGGAATACGAGCAGTACTTC.

The V and J genes are TRBV5-6 and TRBJ1-3, with TRBD1 as a possible D gene (5 bases). This CDR3 has 15 amino acids. The V gene's germline CDR1 is SGHDT and CDR2 YYEEEE. The germline V and J ends were trimmed by 3 bases and 2 bases, with 12 bases remaining between them. The CDR3 protein is CASSSLDIPGNTIYF. The CDR3 region has the DNA TGTGCCAGCAGCTCACTGGACATTCCTGGAAACACCATATATTTT.

This clonotype has just a few counts. The CDR3 DNA reads as TGCGCCAGCAGCCAAGATCGGGCACGCAATGAGCAGTTCTTC. It encodes CASSQDRARNEQFF. The chain combines TRBV4-1 with TRBJ2-1; D ambiguous. The germline V gene encodes CDR1 MGHRA and CDR2 YSYEKL. This CDR3 is built from 14 residues. V dropped 0 bases and J dropped 6 bases, with 9 bases sitting between them.

V and J are TRBV12-3 or TRBV12-4 and TRBJ2-1, with TRBD2 matching over 11 bases. The CDR3 totals 14 residues. The V and J ends lost 7 bases and 6 bases, in that order; junction bases with no gene match: 5. This chain's CDR3 is CASIHSGGANEQFF. The DNA for the CDR3 is TGTGCCAGCATTCATAGCGGGGGGGCCAATGAGCAGTTCTTC.

A few counts support this clonotype. The chain combines TRBV7-2 with TRBJ2-3; 12 nucleotides align to TRBD1. With 3 bases clipped from V and 3 bases from J, the junction kept 22 bases outside the gene matches. This CDR3 is built from 22 residues. Germline V lookup: CDR1 SGHTA, CDR2 FQGNSA. The CDR3 loop reads CASSFPADRDRGPKRETDTQYF. The CDR3 DNA reads TGTGCCAGCAGCTTCCCCGCGGACCGGGACAGGGGGCCGAAGCGGGAAACAGATACGCAGTATTTT. The full variable domain, with the rest looked up from reference TRBV7-2 and TRBJ2-3, is GAGVSQSPSNKVTEKGKDVELRCDPISGHTALYWYRQSLGQGLEFLIYFQGNSAPDKSGLPSDRFSAERTGGSVSTLTIQRTQQEDSAVYLCASSFPADRDRGPKRETDTQYFGPGTRLTVL.

This clonotype has just a few counts. J is TRBJ2-2 and V is TRBV20-1; 7 bases match TRBD2. The germline V gene encodes CDR1 DFQATT and CDR2 SNEGSKA (reference sequence). Unmatched junction bases numbered 6, after V lost 0 bases and J lost 8 bases. The CDR3 runs to 14 residues. The CDR3 sequence is CSARDGTNLGELFF. In nucleotides, the CDR3 is TGCAGTGCTAGAGATGGGACTAACCTTGGGGAGCTGTTTTTT.